This T cell receptor beta chain was recovered during a study of prognosis after radiotherapy for stage I lung cancer. Looking at the study overall: With around 13 men and a handful of women, the cohort's median age was roughly 74 years, range roughly 50–84.

The CDR3 sequence is 15 residues long. CDR1 and CDR2 from the germline V gene are SGHRS and YFSETQ. The V and J ends lost 0 bases and 4 bases respectively, with 8 bases between them. This clonotype is termed medium-sized. TCR beta CDR3 was amplified from genomic DNA by two-round multiplex PCR. Specific primers for each TRBV and TRBJ gene were what first-round PCR used. TCRdb re-derived calls from the multiplex PCR reads in MiXCR, one entry per CDR3 protein. The table records about 17,000 distinct CDR3 sequences, over 15% of them present only once. V is TRBV5-1 and J is TRBJ1-6; D call uncertain. The receptor's source is a donor aged 50 or older with non-small cell lung cancer. The starting material was PBMCs, obtained before or after stereotactic body radiation therapy (not recorded which). CDR3 amino acids: CASSLDQIYNSPLHF. The CDR3, as DNA: TGCGCCAGCAGCTTGGACCAGATATATAATTCACCCCTCCACTTT.